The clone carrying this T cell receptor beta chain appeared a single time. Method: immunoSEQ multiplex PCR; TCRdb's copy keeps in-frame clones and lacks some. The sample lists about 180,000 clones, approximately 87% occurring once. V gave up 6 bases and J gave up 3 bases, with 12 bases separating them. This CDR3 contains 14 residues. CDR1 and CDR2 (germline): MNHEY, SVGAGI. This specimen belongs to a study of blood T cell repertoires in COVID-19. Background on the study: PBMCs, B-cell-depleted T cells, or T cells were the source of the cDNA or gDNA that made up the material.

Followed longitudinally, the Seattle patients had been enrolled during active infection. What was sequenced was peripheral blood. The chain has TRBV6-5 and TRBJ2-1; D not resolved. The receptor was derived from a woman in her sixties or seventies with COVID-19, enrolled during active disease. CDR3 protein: CASSRDSYYNEQFF. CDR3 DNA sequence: TGTGCCAGCAGCCGCGACTCGTACTACAATGAGCAGTTCTTC.